This TCR beta chain is from a study of blood T cell repertoires in COVID-19. The method was immunoSEQ multiplex PCR; TCRdb's version includes in-frame clones alone and lacks a portion of them. The repertoire has about 100,000 clones, 90% to 95% of them found once; the top ten carry 0.85% to 1%. The CDR3 extends over 14 amino acids. CDR1 and CDR2 (germline): MNHEY, SVGAGI. V was clipped by 5 bases and J by 5 bases, with 13 bases between them. The V call is TRBV6-5, the J call TRBJ1-5; a weak D match, TRBD1 (6 bases). Input material: peripheral blood. The sequence was obtained from a man between 60 and 75 years old with acute or convalescent COVID-19. CDR3 coding DNA: TGTGCCAGCAGTACGAGGGGGGGGGATCAGCCCCAGCATTTT. As protein: CASSTRGGDQPQHF.